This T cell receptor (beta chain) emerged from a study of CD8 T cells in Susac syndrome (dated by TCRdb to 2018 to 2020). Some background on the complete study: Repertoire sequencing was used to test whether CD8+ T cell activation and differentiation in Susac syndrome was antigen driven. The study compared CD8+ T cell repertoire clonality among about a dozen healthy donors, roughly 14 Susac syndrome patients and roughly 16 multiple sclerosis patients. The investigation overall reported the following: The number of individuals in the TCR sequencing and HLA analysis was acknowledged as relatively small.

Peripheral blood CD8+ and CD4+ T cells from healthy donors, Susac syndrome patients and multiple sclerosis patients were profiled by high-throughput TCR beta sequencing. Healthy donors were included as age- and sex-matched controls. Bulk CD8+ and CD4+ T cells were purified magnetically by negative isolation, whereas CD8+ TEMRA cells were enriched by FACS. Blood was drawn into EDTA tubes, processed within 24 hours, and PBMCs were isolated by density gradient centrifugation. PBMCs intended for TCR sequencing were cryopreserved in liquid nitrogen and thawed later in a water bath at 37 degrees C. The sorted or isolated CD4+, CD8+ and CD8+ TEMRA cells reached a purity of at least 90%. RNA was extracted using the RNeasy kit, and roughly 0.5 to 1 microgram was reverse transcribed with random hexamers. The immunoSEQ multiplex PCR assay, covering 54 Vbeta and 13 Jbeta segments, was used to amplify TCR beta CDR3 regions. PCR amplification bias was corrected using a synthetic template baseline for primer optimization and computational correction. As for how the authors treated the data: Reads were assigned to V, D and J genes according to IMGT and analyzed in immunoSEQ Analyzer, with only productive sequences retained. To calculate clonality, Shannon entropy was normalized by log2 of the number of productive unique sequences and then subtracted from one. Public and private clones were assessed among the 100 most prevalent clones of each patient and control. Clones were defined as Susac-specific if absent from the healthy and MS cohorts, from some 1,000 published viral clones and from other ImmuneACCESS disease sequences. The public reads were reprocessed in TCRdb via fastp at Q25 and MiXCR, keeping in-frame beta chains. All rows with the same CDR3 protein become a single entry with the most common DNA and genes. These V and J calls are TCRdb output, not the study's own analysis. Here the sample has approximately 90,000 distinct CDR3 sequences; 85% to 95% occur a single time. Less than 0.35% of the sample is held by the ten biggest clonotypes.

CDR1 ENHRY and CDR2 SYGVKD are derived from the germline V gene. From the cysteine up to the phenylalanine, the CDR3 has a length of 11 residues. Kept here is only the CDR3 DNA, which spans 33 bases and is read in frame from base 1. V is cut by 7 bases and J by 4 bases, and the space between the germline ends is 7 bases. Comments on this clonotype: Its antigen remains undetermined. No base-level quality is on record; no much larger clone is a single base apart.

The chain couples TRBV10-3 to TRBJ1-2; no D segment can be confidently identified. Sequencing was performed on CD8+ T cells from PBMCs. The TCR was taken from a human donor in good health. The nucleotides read TGTGCCATCAAGGCAGTCTATGGCTACACCTTC. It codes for CAIKAVYGYTF.